The text below deals with one TCR beta chain. Its antigen remains unidentified. PCR was performed using 60 Vbeta and 13 Jbeta primers. Assay: immunoSEQ multiplex PCR; the TCRdb copy retains only in-frame clones and omits some. This repertoire comprises about 70,000 clones; its ten largest clones make up approximately 1.6%. These data come from a study of cytomegalovirus exposure and HLA in healthy donors. Study conclusions and caveats: Some V segments, TRBV6-2 and TRBV6-3 among them, were indistinguishable and were therefore excluded. One variant, a missense change in DCLRE1C, was linked in a later analysis to TCR beta V- and J-gene trimming.

V was clipped by 1 base and J by 3 bases; unmatched bases: 6. Germline CDR1 reads SEHNR; CDR2 reads FQNEAQ (reference sequence). The CDR3 is 16 amino acids. Specimen: PBMCs. V is TRBV7-9 and J is TRBJ2-7, with TRBD2 matching over 10 bases. This clonotype originated in a woman in her twenties or thirties in good health and CMV-seronegative. This CDR3 is CASSLGEAGGLYEQYF. CDR3 DNA: TGTGCCAGCAGCTTAGGAGAAGCGGGGGGGCTCTACGAGCAGTACTTC.